This is a list of T cell receptor beta chains from one sample in a study of cytomegalovirus exposure and HLA in healthy donors. Only in-frame clones appear in the TCRdb table, and some are missing; sequencing was by immunoSEQ multiplex PCR. Its table records more than 100,000 clones. Sequencing was done on a sample of PBMCs. The receptor source for this set is a man younger than 30 in good health and CMV-seronegative. Each CDR3 is given with its conserved first and last residue. D genes are given only for firm matches.

d_call j_call v_call cdr3_nt cdr3_aa
NA TRBJ2-7 TRBV27 TGTGCCAGCACCCCCATCGGACACCACGAGCAGTACTTC CASTPIGHHEQYF
NA TRBJ1-1 TRBV5-8 TGTGCCAGCAGAGGGATCGGGACACTTCGACCTGAAGCTTTCTTT CASRGIGTLRPEAFF
TRBD1 TRBJ2-3 TRBV19 TGTGCCAGTAGTTTCGGGACAGGGGTATTCAATACGCAGTATTTT CASSFGTGVFNTQYF
NA TRBJ1-1 TRBV14 TGTGCCAGCAGCCAACAGATGAACACTGAAGCTTTCTTT CASSQQMNTEAFF
TRBD2 TRBJ2-1 TRBV7-2 TGTGCCAGCTCCCAGGAGAGTAGCGGGAGGTATGAGCAGTTCTTC CASSQESSGRYEQFF
NA TRBJ2-4 TRBV4-1 TGCGCCAGCAGCCAAGAGGGAGGGGGGGGAAACATTCAGTACTTC CASSQEGGGGNIQYF
NA TRBJ1-5 TRBV19 TGTGCCAGTAGTAAGAGGGTTCAACAGCCCCAGCATTTT CASSKRVQQPQHF
NA TRBJ1-1 TRBV18 TGTGCCAGCTCACCCAAGACAGCTCAGGGAACTGAAGCTTTCTTT CASSPKTAQGTEAFF
NA TRBJ1-6 TRBV4-2 TGTGCCAGCAGCCCCCGTATTTCGACAGGACAAAATGGGGAATCACCCCTCCACTTT CASSPRISTGQNGESPLHF
NA TRBJ2-6 TRBV6-5 TGTGCCAGCAGTTACTTGAGTGGAACTAGGGCCAACGTCCTGACTTTC CASSYLSGTRANVLTF
NA TRBJ2-1 TRBV4-2 TGTGCCAGCAGCCCCTCTAGAAACTCCTACAATGAGCAGTTCTTC CASSPSRNSYNEQFF
TRBD2 TRBJ2-3 TRBV2 TGTGCCAGCAGTGGGTCGGGGGGTGGTACGCAGTATTTT CASSGSGGGTQYF
NA TRBJ2-1 TRBV11-2 TGTGCCAGCAGCCCCGACTACCATAACAATGAGCAGTTCTTC CASSPDYHNNEQFF
NA TRBJ2-2 TRBV15 TGTGCCACCAGCAGAGTTTTTCTGGCGGGTAACGGCGGGGAGCTGTTTTTT CATSRVFLAGNGGELFF
TRBD2 TRBJ2-5 TRBV4-1 TGCGCCAGCAGCCATAGCGGGGTGGTGGAGACCCAGTACTTC CASSHSGVVETQYF
TRBD1 TRBJ2-7 TRBV4-1 TGCGCCAGCAGCCAAGAAGGAGGAGGACAGGGTGGCGAGCAGTACTTC CASSQEGGGQGGEQYF
NA TRBJ1-4 TRBV2 TGTGCCAGCAGTGTCTTTGCAACTAATGAAAAACTGTTTTTT CASSVFATNEKLFF
NA TRBJ2-2 TRBV6-1 TGTGCCAGCACGGAGACGAACACCGGGGAGCTGTTTTTT CASTETNTGELFF
TRBD1 TRBJ2-7 TRBV7-8 TGTGCCAGCAGCCCGGGCGAGGACAGGGTAGTAGTCTACGAGCAGTACTTC CASSPGEDRVVVYEQYF
TRBD1 TRBJ1-6 TRBV2 TGTGCCAGCAGTGAAGCAGGGGGACAGATTTCACCTCTCCACTTT CASSEAGGQISPLHF
NA TRBJ1-2 TRBV5-1 TGCGCCAGCAGCTTGGTGTCCGGGTACTATGGCTACACCTTC CASSLVSGYYGYTF
NA TRBJ1-1 TRBV19 TGTGCCAGTAGATCCATAGCTCAGGGAATCGCTGAAGCTTTCTTT CASRSIAQGIAEAFF
TRBD1 TRBJ2-1 TRBV5-1 TGCGCCAGCAGCTTCGTGACAGGGGGTTCGAACAATGAGCAGTTCTTC CASSFVTGGSNNEQFF
NA TRBJ2-1 TRBV13 TGTGCCAGCAGCTTGGGGGCTGTGTCCTACAATGAGCAGTTCTTC CASSLGAVSYNEQFF
NA TRBJ1-1 TRBV18 TGTGCCAGCTCACCATTTATCCCGGGAGGGTCGAACACTGAAGCTTTCTTT CASSPFIPGGSNTEAFF
NA TRBJ1-1 TRBV19 TGTGCCAGTAGTCAGGGCCTAGGAGTGTCTGAAGCTTTCTTT CASSQGLGVSEAFF
NA TRBJ1-2 TRBV30 TGTGCCTGGAGAGCCGGAGGCGGCTACACCTTC CAWRAGGGYTF
NA TRBJ2-6 TRBV7-8 TGTGCCAGCAGTCGGGGCGGGGTACACTCTGGGGCCAACGTCCTGACTTTC CASSRGGVHSGANVLTF